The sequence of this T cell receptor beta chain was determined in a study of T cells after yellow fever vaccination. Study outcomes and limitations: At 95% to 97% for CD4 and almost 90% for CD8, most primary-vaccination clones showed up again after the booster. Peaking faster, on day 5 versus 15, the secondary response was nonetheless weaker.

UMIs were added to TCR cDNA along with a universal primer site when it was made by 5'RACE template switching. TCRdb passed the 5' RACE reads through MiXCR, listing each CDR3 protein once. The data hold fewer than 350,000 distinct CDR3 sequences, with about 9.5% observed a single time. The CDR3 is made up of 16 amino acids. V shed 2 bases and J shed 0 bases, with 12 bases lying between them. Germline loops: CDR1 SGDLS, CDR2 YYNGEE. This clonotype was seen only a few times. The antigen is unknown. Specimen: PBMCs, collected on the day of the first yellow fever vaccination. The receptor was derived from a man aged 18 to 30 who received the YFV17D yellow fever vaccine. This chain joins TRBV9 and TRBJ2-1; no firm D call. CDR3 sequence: CASSVIGRSSYNEQFF. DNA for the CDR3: TGTGCCAGCAGCGTTATCGGTAGGAGCTCCTACAATGAGCAGTTCTTC.